Below are 20 T cell receptor beta chains sequenced from a single sample in a study of T cells in Graves' hyperthyroidism and ophthalmopathy. What was amplified from RNA transcripts were TCR beta CDR3 regions. TCR CDR3 regions were first amplified by RT-PCR with HTBI primers. TCRdb independently ran MiXCR on the multiplex PCR reads; one entry per CDR3 protein. In the table there are about 500,000 distinct CDR3 sequences, approximately 17% of which are singletons. The specimen was blood. Receptors originate from a woman under 30 with Graves' ophthalmopathy.

In its sample, this clonotype was seen once. This may be a read error, as it is one base from a much larger clone. The chain uses TRBV6-2 or TRBV6-3 and TRBJ1-1; TRBD1 is a possible D gene (6 bases). This CDR3 region has 11 residues. Germline V gene lookup returns CDR1 MNHEY and CDR2 SVGEGT. The CDR3 region is CAGSIGQEAFF. The DNA for the CDR3 is TGTGCCGGCAGTATAGGACAGGAAGCTTTCTTT.

This clonotype was picked up many times. The chain carries TRBV30 and TRBJ2-1; D uncertain. CDR3 length: 12 residues. Trimming shortened V by 7 bases and J by 7 bases, and 14 bases separated the two germline ends. The V gene's germline CDR1 is GTSNPN and CDR2 SVGIG (reference sequence). Here the CDR3 reads CASRWVGNEQFF. CDR3 in DNA: TGTGCCTCACGCTGGGTGGGGAATGAGCAGTTCTTC. Combining the CDR3 with reference TRBV30 and TRBJ2-1 gives the whole variable domain SQTIHQWPATLVQPVGSPLSLECTVEGTSNPNLYWYRQAAGRGLQLLFYSVGIGQISSEVPQNLSASRPQDRQFILSSKKLLLSDSGFYLCASRWVGNEQFFGPGTRLTVL.

CDR3 coding DNA: TGTGCCAGCAGCGCGCCACAGGGCGACAATGAGCAGTTCTTC. The encoded protein is CASSAPQGDNEQFF. The chain couples TRBV9 to TRBJ2-1, with D possibly matching TRBD1 (6 bases). Trimming left V 3 bases short and J 5 bases short, with 12 bases between. The CDR3 is made up of 14 amino acids. Germline V CDR1 and CDR2: SGDLS, YYNGEE.

This clonotype was counted at least ten times. This chain joins TRBV28 and TRBJ2-7; D is possibly TRBD1 or TRBD2 (5 bases each). V lost 8 bases to trimming and J lost 3 bases, with 14 bases between them. There are 13 residues in the CDR3. Germline loops: CDR1 MDHEN, CDR2 SYDVKM. CDR3 sequence (DNA): TGTGCCAGCCGAGGGACGTTCCTCTACGAGCAGTACTTC. Its translation: CASRGTFLYEQYF. The whole variable domain, filled in from reference TRBV28 and TRBJ2-7, reads DVKVTQSSRYLVKRTGEKVFLECVQDMDHENMFWYRQDPGLGLRLIYFSYDVKMKEKGDIPEGYSVSREKKERFSLILESASTNQTSMYLCASRGTFLYEQYFGPGTRLTVT.

This clonotype came up many times. The chain uses TRBV6-1 and TRBJ2-7; D might be TRBD1 or TRBD2, each matching 5 bases. The CDR3 runs 12 residues. V was shortened by 2 bases and J by 11 bases, with 13 bases between the two germline ends. Looked up from germline, CDR1 is MNHNS and CDR2 is SASEGT. CDR3 region: CASSEILGEKYF. CDR3 nucleotides: TGTGCCAGCAGTGAAATTTTAGGGGAGAAGTACTTC.

This clonotype has at least ten counts. The chain links TRBV20-1 to TRBJ2-1; D remains ambiguous. The CDR3 has 11 amino acids. CDR1 DFQATT and CDR2 SNEGSKA come from the germline V gene (reference sequence). The ends were cut back, 2 bases at V and 1 base at J, with 0 bases in the middle. The CDR3 nucleotides are TGCAGTGCTAGATCCTACAATGAGCAGTTCTTC. Translating gives CSARSYNEQFF.

This clonotype has a handful of counts. V gene TRBV12-3 or TRBV12-4 combines with J gene TRBJ2-7, with TRBD2 identical over 7 bases. The CDR3 is 13 residues long. V dropped 7 bases and J dropped 2; count of bases not matched to a gene: 5. CDR3 DNA: TGTGCCAGCACGACTAGCAGGACCTACGAGCAGTACTTC. Translation gives CASTTSRTYEQYF.

This clonotype appeared many times. This sequence joins TRBV6-1 and TRBJ1-1; tentative D call: TRBD1 (5 bases). Trimming shortened V by 5 bases and J by 4 bases, and 14 bases separated the two germline ends. Germline-derived CDR1 and CDR2 are MNHNS and SASEGT. There are 14 residues in the CDR3. The CDR3 sequence: CASSRGRGGTEAFF. For the CDR3, the DNA is TGTGCCAGCAGTAGGGGACGCGGGGGCACTGAAGCTTTCTTT.

This clonotype was detected only a few times. The chain employs TRBV7-2 and TRBJ2-5; unclear D gene. Germline lookup yields CDR1 SGHTA and CDR2 FQGNSA. CDR3 length equals 14 residues. V lost 3 bases and J lost 5, with 13 bases in between. The CDR3 loop is CASSFSLSSETQYF. The CDR3 DNA follows: TGTGCCAGCAGCTTCTCCCTTAGTAGTGAGACCCAGTACTTC.

This chain connects TRBV27 to TRBJ2-5, with a tentative D call TRBD2 (6 bases). Germline CDR1 reads MNHEY; CDR2 reads SMNVEV (reference sequence). V lost 3 bases and J lost 4, with 12 bases in between. This CDR3 has 14 amino acids. CDR3 in DNA: TGTGCCAGCAGTTTGTCCGGGGGTGTAGAGACCCAGTACTTC. Amino acid sequence: CASSLSGGVETQYF.

This clonotype has just a few counts. The chain uses TRBV18 and TRBJ2-2; D is ambiguous. Germline CDR1 KGHSH, CDR2 LQKENI. The germline V and J ends were trimmed by 2 bases and 7 bases, with 5 bases remaining between them. This CDR3 spans 12 amino acids. CDR3 in amino acids: CASSPTVGELFF. DNA of the CDR3: TGTGCCAGCTCACCAACGGTCGGGGAGCTGTTTTTT.

This clonotype has a count of ten or more. J is TRBJ2-5 and V is TRBV6-1; D might be TRBD2 (6 bases). CDR3 length: 14 residues. Germline CDR1 is MNHNS and CDR2 is SASEGT. Trimming pared 1 base from V and 6 bases from J, leaving 12 bases between. For the CDR3, the DNA is TGTGCCAGCAGTGAAGATCCCGGGGGAAAGACCCAGTACTTC. It codes for CASSEDPGGKTQYF.

The sample holds many counts of this clonotype. The genes are TRBV18 and TRBJ2-7; TRBD1 aligns across 7 bases. CDR3 length: 15 residues. The J segment lost 5 bases and the V segment lost 4 bases, leaving 11 bases of the junction unmatched. The germline V gene has CDR1 KGHSH and CDR2 LQKENI. The CDR3 loop is CASSRVEKGGNEQYF. DNA for the CDR3: TGTGCCAGCTCACGAGTAGAGAAAGGGGGCAACGAGCAGTACTTC.

The sample holds many counts of this clonotype. The chain joins TRBV6-1 to TRBJ1-2; D might be TRBD1 (5 bases). V lost 6 bases, J lost 5 bases, and 10 bases lay in between. The CDR3 is 12 residues long. In germline, CDR1 is MNHNS, CDR2 SASEGT. CDR3 sequence (DNA): TGTGCCAGCAGGAACAGGTTTTATGGCTACACCTTC. Its protein is CASRNRFYGYTF.

This clonotype has more than one count but fewer than ten. The chain couples TRBV6-5 to TRBJ1-3; 8 bases align to TRBD1. Losses at the gene ends were 4 bases for V and 2 bases for J; bases not matched to a gene: 4. CDR1 and CDR2 from the germline V gene are MNHEY and SVGAGI. This CDR3 comprises 15 residues. CDR3 region: CASSSWDRTGNTIYF. In DNA form, the CDR3 reads TGTGCCAGCAGTTCGTGGGACAGGACTGGAAACACCATATATTTT.

This clonotype was observed many times. The J gene is TRBJ2-1, the V gene TRBV30; 7 nucleotides align to TRBD1. Germline loops: CDR1 GTSNPN, CDR2 SVGIG (reference sequence). This CDR3 comprises 14 residues. With 2 bases clipped from V and 2 bases from J, the junction kept 3 bases outside the gene matches. The chain's CDR3 is CAWSRTGAYNEQFF. As DNA, the CDR3 is TGTGCCTGGAGTAGGACAGGAGCCTACAATGAGCAGTTCTTC.

The chain carries TRBV28 and TRBJ2-7, with 11 bases fitting TRBD1. The CDR3 has 17 residues. Germline trimming cut 6 bases from V and 3 bases from J; bases unmatched to any gene: 13. Germline V gives CDR1 MDHEN, CDR2 SYDVKM. The CDR3 reads CASSGAGDGTGGYEQYF. The CDR3, as DNA: TGTGCCAGCAGCGGGGCGGGGGACGGGACAGGGGGCTACGAGCAGTACTTC.

The chain joins TRBV7-6 to TRBJ2-7, with TRBD2 identical over 7 bases. The CDR3 runs to 16 residues. Trimming at V came to 4 bases and at J to 0 bases, leaving 9 bases not matched to a gene. CDR1 is SGHVS and CDR2 is FNYEAQ in the germline V gene. The CDR3 DNA follows: TGTGCCAGCAGCTCCTCGGTGGGGGGGGACTCCTACGAGCAGTACTTC. Translated: CASSSSVGGDSYEQYF.

This clonotype was detected ten times or more. V gene TRBV28 combines with J gene TRBJ1-1, with D perhaps TRBD1 (5 bases). Germline CDR1 MDHEN, CDR2 SYDVKM. Trimming removed 11 bases from V and 0 bases from J, with 13 bases in between. The CDR3 extends over 13 amino acids. The CDR3: CAGRGAMNTEAFF. CDR3 nucleotide sequence: TGTGCCGGAAGAGGGGCGATGAACACTGAAGCTTTCTTT.

This clonotype was counted between two and nine times. The genes are TRBV6-1 and TRBJ1-1; D ambiguous. Germline loops: CDR1 MNHNS, CDR2 SASEGT. The V and J ends lost 3 bases and 2 bases respectively, with 13 bases between them. This CDR3 has 15 residues. CDR3 region: CASSDLETPNTEAFF. In nucleotides, the CDR3 is TGTGCCAGCAGTGACCTTGAGACACCAAACACTGAAGCTTTCTTT.